Described below is a single TCR beta chain sequence and its context. Its target is not known. Some clones are missing from TCRdb's copy, which holds only in-frame ones; the method was immunoSEQ multiplex PCR. The table records about 79,000 clones, about 88% of them present only once. This record belongs to a study of OX40 agonist ivuxolimab in advanced cancers. Looking at the study overall: Ivuxolimab, an antibody acting as an agonist of OX40 (CD134), was used to treat patients. The dose-escalation cohort was around 83% male, with a mean age of 60 years, ranging roughly 20 to 90.

The CDR3 totals 13 residues. Germline CDR1 reads MNHEY; CDR2 reads SMNVEV (reference sequence). The V gene lost 2 bases and the J gene lost 2 bases, with 7 bases spanning the gap. Autoimmune disease history or systemic immunosuppression led to patient exclusion. Study results and caveats: Both CD4+ and CD8+ T cell populations in blood had undergone clonal expansion by week 6 at 0.1 to 3.0 mg/kg.

Here the sequenced sample was CD4+ or CD8+ T cells sorted from blood, taken in a trial of the OX40 agonist ivuxolimab. The chain combines TRBV27 with TRBJ2-7; D not certain. The receptor's source is an adult with an advanced solid tumor such as melanoma, head and neck, liver or kidney cancer. The CDR3, as DNA: TGTGCCAGCAGTTTAGGACCTGCCTACGAGCAGTACTTC. Its translation is CASSLGPAYEQYF.